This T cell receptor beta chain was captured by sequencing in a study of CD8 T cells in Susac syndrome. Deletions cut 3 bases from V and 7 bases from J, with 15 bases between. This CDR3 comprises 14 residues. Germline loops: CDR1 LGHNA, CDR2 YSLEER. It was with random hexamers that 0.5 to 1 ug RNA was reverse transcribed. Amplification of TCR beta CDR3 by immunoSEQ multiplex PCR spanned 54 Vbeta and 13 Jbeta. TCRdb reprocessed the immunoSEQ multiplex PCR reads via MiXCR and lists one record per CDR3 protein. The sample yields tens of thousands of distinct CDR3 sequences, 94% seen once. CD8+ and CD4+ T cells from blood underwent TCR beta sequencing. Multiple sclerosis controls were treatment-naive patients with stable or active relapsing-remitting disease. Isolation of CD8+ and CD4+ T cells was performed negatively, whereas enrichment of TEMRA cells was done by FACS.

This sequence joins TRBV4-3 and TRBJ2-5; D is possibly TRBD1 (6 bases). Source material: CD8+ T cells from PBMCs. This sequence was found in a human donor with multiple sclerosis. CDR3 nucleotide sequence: TGCGCCAGCAGCCAGGGGGCTCCAAGTTGGACCCAGTACTTC. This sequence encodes CASSQGAPSWTQYF.